The table lists the clone carrying this T cell receptor (beta chain) with many counts. Its matching antigen is unknown. The data were obtained in a study of early T cells in non-severe SARS-CoV-2 infection. Study results and caveats: Matches to VDJdb favored anti-spike CD8 responses and missed private and CD4 specificities.

Deletions cut 3 bases from V and 0 bases from J, with 10 bases between. CDR1 is SGDLS, CDR2 YYNGEE, per germline. The CDR3 has 16 amino acids. TCRdb ran MiXCR on the 5' RACE reads and lists one entry per CDR3 protein. The data hold more than 65,000 distinct CDR3 sequences, with roughly 4.8% observed a single time. The specimen comprised whole blood, sampled at baseline. This clonotype originated in an adult who was a healthcare worker with PCR-confirmed SARS-CoV-2 infection or an uninfected control (not recorded which). The donor label of this sample is uncertain. V and J are TRBV9 and TRBJ1-6; D unresolved. DNA of the CDR3: TGTGCCAGCAGCGGCCATTTAAGCTCCTATAATTCACCCCTCCACTTT. Its translation: CASSGHLSSYNSPLHF.